Listed below are T cell receptor beta chains from one sample, sequenced in a study of blood T cells in healthy people across ages. TCRdb reprocessed the 5' RACE reads with MiXCR, giving one entry per CDR3 protein. Among fewer than 800,000 distinct CDR3 sequences, around 25% were seen once, and the ten largest hold 9.4%. The same data also contributed to another study, on T cells of mothers and their children.

Sequenced material: blood. These receptors were taken from a boy younger than 18 in good health. Each CDR3 is given with its conserved first and last residue. D genes are given only for firm matches. Some rows have no size entry. The others give once, few or many, or a class for an expanded clone.

>NA|few|TRBV28|TRBJ2-1
TGTGCAACCACGCAGACCAGCTACAATGAGCAGTTCTTC
CATTQTSYNEQFF
>TRBD2|NA|TRBV28|TRBJ2-7
TGTGCCACCTTACTAGCGGGGACCTACGAGCAGTACTTC
CATLLAGTYEQYF
>NA|many|TRBV12-3/TRBV12-4|TRBJ2-1
TGTGCCAGCAGTTTCCCAGCGGGTCCCTCCTACAATGAGCAGTTCTTC
CASSFPAGPSYNEQFF
>TRBD2|NA|TRBV5-1|TRBJ2-7
TGCGCCAGCAGCTCCAGACTAGCGGGAGGACGATACGAGCAGTACTTC
CASSSRLAGGRYEQYF
>TRBD1|few|TRBV6-2/TRBV6-3|TRBJ2-7
TGTGCCAGCAGCCCTCCCGGTTCGACAGGGAACGAGCAGTACTTC
CASSPPGSTGNEQYF
>NA|NA|TRBV7-6|TRBJ2-5
TGTGCCAGCAGCCTTCTACCCGGACCTCAAGAGACCCAGTACTTC
CASSLLPGPQETQYF
>TRBD2|few|TRBV12-5|TRBJ2-5
TGTGCTAGTGGTTGGAACCTAGCGGGGGACCGACAAGAGACCCAGTACTTC
CASGWNLAGDRQETQYF
>NA|few|TRBV3-1|TRBJ2-7
TGTGCCAGCAGCCAAGCAAGGAGGTTGGCGGGCTACGAGCAGTACTTC
CASSQARRLAGYEQYF
>NA|few|TRBV5-1|TRBJ2-1
TGCGCCAGCAGCTCAGTCGGGAGCTCCTACAATGAGCAGTTCTTC
CASSSVGSSYNEQFF
>NA|few|TRBV6-2/TRBV6-3|TRBJ1-1
TGTGCCAGCAGTTACCTTGGGCCAGGGAGGGAGAGGACTGAAGCTTTCTTT
CASSYLGPGRERTEAFF
>NA|NA|TRBV7-6|TRBJ1-2
TGTGCCAGCAGCTTACAGGGCTGGGAAGGCTACACCTTC
CASSLQGWEGYTF
>TRBD2|NA|TRBV12-3/TRBV12-4|TRBJ2-4
TGTGCCAGCAGTTTTGCAACTAGCGGGAGAACCAAAAACATTCAGTACTTC
CASSFATSGRTKNIQYF
>NA|NA|TRBV29-1|TRBJ2-5
TGCAGCGTTGAAGATCTATGGGGTGAGACCCTGTACTTC
CSVEDLWGETLYF
>NA|few|TRBV6-4|TRBJ2-1
TGTGCCAGCAGTGAAGGACACGACCTCAATGAGCAGTTCTTC
CASSEGHDLNEQFF
>NA|once|TRBV7-9|TRBJ1-1
TGTGCCAGCAGCTTATATCTTACGGGCGGCGACGCTGAAGCTTTCTTT
CASSLYLTGGDAEAFF
>TRBD2|NA|TRBV12-3/TRBV12-4|TRBJ2-7
TGTGCCAGCAGTCCCAGCCGGGAGGGGTACGAGCAGTACTTC
CASSPSREGYEQYF